These 14 T cell receptor beta chains were all obtained from the same sample, sequenced in a study of molecular identifiers for immune sequencing clone quantification. TCRdb itself ran the PCR reads through MiXCR, one entry per CDR3 protein. The repertoire has about half a million distinct CDR3 sequences, around 21% of them found once; the top ten carry about 0.84%. What was sequenced was naive CD8+ T cells from blood, with Jurkat cell RNA spiked in. Subset indicated: FACS-sorted CD8+CD4-CCR7+CD45RA+ naive T cells. The receptors here all came from a human donor in good health. Some libraries in this study had Jurkat cell RNA spiked in.

V and J are TRBV10-3 and TRBJ1-2; 10 nucleotides line up with TRBD1. The CDR3 spans 15 residues. V was pared by 6 bases and J by 8 bases, with 12 bases of the junction left unmatched. The germline V gene has CDR1 ENHRY and CDR2 SYGVKD. CDR3 in amino acids: CAISEGQGYLFGYTF. For the CDR3, the DNA is TGTGCCATCAGCGAGGGACAGGGGTATCTATTCGGCTACACCTTC.

This clonotype was recorded many times. The CDR3 bases are TGTGCCAGCAGTTTATCCCGGCAGGGGGCAGAGACCCAGTACTTC. Protein: CASSLSRQGAETQYF. The chain is built from TRBV28 and TRBJ2-5, with 8 bases identical to TRBD1. The CDR3 contains 15 residues. V lost 1 base to trimming and J lost 4 bases; unmatched junction nucleotides: 5. CDR1 is MDHEN and CDR2 is SYDVKM in the germline V gene.

The chain is built from TRBV7-9 and TRBJ2-2, with unresolved D. CDR1 SEHNR and CDR2 FQNEAQ come from the germline V gene (reference sequence). V was trimmed by 8 bases and J by 7 bases, leaving 11 bases between them. This CDR3 has 12 residues. CDR3 nucleotide sequence: TGTGCCAGCCTTGGCAATGGCGGGGAGCTGTTTTTT. As protein: CASLGNGGELFF.

This chain links TRBV19 with TRBJ2-7; TRBD1 agrees at 9 bases. In germline, CDR1 is LNHDA, CDR2 SQIVND (reference sequence). The CDR3 has 14 residues. With 7 bases clipped from V and 2 bases from J, the junction kept 6 bases outside the gene matches. In nucleotides, the CDR3 is TGTGCCAGTACCCCGGGACAGGGTACCTACGAGCAGTACTTC. Amino acids: CASTPGQGTYEQYF.

About this clonotype: Possible read error: a much larger clone is one base away. This chain uses TRBV7-9 with TRBJ2-7; D is undetermined. The CDR3 sequence is 15 residues long. Trimming took 1 base from V and 5 from J, leaving 15 bases between them. Looked up from germline, CDR1 is SEHNR and CDR2 is FQNEAQ (reference sequence). The CDR3 reads CASSLGLVDPDEQYF. In DNA, the CDR3 is TGTGCCAGCAGCTTAGGACTCGTGGATCCCGACGAGCAGTACTTC.

The rearrangement joins TRBV29-1 to TRBJ2-3; 7 nucleotides line up with TRBD2. The germline CDR1 and CDR2 sequences are SQVTM and ANQGSEA. The CDR3 totals 15 residues. J gave up 3 bases and V 6 bases, and 12 bases lay outside the gene matches. The CDR3 region is CSVRGTNGFTDTQYF. The CDR3 DNA is TGCAGCGTCCGCGGGACTAACGGGTTTACAGATACGCAGTATTTT.

This sequence joins TRBV2 and TRBJ1-4; D is undetermined. This CDR3 is built from 15 residues. CDR1 and CDR2 from the germline V gene are SNHLY and FYNNEI. V was trimmed by 3 bases and J by 0 bases, leaving 8 bases between them. The DNA for the CDR3 is TGTGCCAGCAGTGACGGGTCTCCAACTAATGAAAAACTGTTTTTT. This encodes CASSDGSPTNEKLFF.

The chain recombines TRBV7-9 with TRBJ2-3; D perhaps matches TRBD2 (5 bases). This CDR3 contains 15 residues. CDR1 and CDR2 (germline): SEHNR, FQNEAQ (reference sequence). V was cut by 4 bases and J by 8 bases, with 19 bases left in between. In nucleotides, the CDR3 is TGTGCCAGCAGCTACCCTGTGGCCGAGGGCGTTACGCAGTATTTT. Translated, it gives CASSYPVAEGVTQYF.

This rearrangement joins TRBV27 to TRBJ2-7; 8 bases are shared with TRBD1. This CDR3 is 15 amino acids long. Germline values: CDR1 MNHEY, CDR2 SMNVEV (reference sequence). V shed 2 bases, J shed 3 bases, and the junction held 6 bases outside the gene matches. DNA of the CDR3: TGTGCCAGCAGTTTAGCACGGACAGGGATCTACGAGCAGTACTTC. Its translation: CASSLARTGIYEQYF.

This clonotype has a count of ten or more. V usage is TRBV15 and J usage is TRBJ2-3, with D possibly TRBD2 on 6 matching bases. Deletions cut 1 base from V and 4 bases from J, with 12 bases between. This CDR3 has 15 residues. Looked up from germline, CDR1 is LNHNV and CDR2 is YYDKDF (reference sequence). The DNA for the CDR3 is TGTGCCACCAGCAGAGGGGGAGGTACACCAGATACGCAGTATTTT. This gives the protein CATSRGGGTPDTQYF.

This clonotype was counted many times. The V gene is TRBV29-1, the J gene TRBJ2-2; 8 bases line up with TRBD2. Germline trimming cut 7 bases from V and 5 bases from J; bases unmatched to any gene: 6. The CDR3 runs to 13 residues. The germline gives CDR1 SQVTM, CDR2 ANQGSEA. The CDR3 DNA reads as TGCAGCGCGGGGGGGATGTTAACCGGGGAGCTGTTTTTT. Translated, it gives CSAGGMLTGELFF.

This clonotype was observed many times. V usage is TRBV4-3 and J usage is TRBJ1-2; 7 nucleotides agree with TRBD1. The CDR3 runs to 15 residues. The V gene's germline CDR1 is LGHNA and CDR2 YSLEER. V lost 0 bases, J lost 4 bases, and 5 bases stayed unmatched. CDR3 nucleotide sequence: TGCGCCAGCAGCCAAGATAAGGCAGGGGGCTATGGCTACACCTTC. It encodes CASSQDKAGGYGYTF.

The chain combines TRBV11-2 with TRBJ2-7, with D unclear. This CDR3 contains 13 residues. V was pared by 0 bases and J by 5 bases, with 8 bases between. In germline, CDR1 is SGHAT, CDR2 FQNNGV. The CDR3 DNA is TGTGCCAGCAGCTTAGAAGTGGGCAACGAGCAGTACTTC. Translating gives CASSLEVGNEQYF.

This sequence joins TRBV12-3 or TRBV12-4 and TRBJ2-1; D not resolved. The CDR3 sequence is 13 residues long. V shed 3 bases and J shed 6 bases, with 9 bases lying between them. In DNA form, the CDR3 reads TGTGCCAGCAGTTTGGGGATTTCCAATGAGCAGTTCTTC. Translation gives CASSLGISNEQFF.